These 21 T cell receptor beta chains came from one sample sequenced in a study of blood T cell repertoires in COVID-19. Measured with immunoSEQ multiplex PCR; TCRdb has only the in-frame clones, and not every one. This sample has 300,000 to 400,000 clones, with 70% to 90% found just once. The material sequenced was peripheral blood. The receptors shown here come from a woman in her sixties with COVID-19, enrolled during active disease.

The DNA of the CDR3 is TGTGCCAGCAGCCCCGTTCGCGGGGGCATCACCTACGAGCAGTACTTC. Amino acids: CASSPVRGGITYEQYF. This chain uses TRBV13 with TRBJ2-7; D is perhaps TRBD2 (7 bases). CDR3 length: 16 residues. Germline CDR1 reads PRHDT; CDR2 reads FYEKMQ (reference sequence). Trimming pared 5 bases from V and 2 bases from J, leaving 19 bases between.

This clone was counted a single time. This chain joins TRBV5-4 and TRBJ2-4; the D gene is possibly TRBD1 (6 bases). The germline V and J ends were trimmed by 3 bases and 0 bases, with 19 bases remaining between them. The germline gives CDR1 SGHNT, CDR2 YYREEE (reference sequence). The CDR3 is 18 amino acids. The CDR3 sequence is CASSSRPQGELAKNIQYF. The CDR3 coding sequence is TGTGCCAGCAGCTCCCGACCACAGGGAGAATTAGCCAAAAACATTCAGTACTTC.

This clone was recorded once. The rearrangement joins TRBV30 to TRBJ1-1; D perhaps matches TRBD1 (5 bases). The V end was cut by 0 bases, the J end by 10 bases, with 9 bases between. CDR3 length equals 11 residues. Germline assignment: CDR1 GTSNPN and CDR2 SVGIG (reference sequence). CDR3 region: CAWSVKGRAFF. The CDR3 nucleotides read TGTGCCTGGAGTGTAAAGGGGCGAGCTTTCTTT.

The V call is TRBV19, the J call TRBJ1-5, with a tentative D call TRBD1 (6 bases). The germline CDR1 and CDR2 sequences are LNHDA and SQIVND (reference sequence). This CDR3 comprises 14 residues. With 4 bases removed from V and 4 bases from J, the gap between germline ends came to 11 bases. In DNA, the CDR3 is TGTGCCAGTAGTACAGGACAGCGAAATCAGCCCCAGCATTTT. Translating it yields CASSTGQRNQPQHF.

DNA of the CDR3: TGTGCCAGCAGTTACTCGAAAGCAGGGGTGAGCTATGGCTACACCTTC. It codes for CASSYSKAGVSYGYTF. The gene calls are TRBV6-5 and TRBJ1-2; the D gene is possibly TRBD1 (6 bases). The ends were cut back, 0 bases at V and 4 bases at J, with 15 bases in the middle. Germline V CDR1 and CDR2: MNHEY, SVGAGI. This CDR3 region has 16 residues.

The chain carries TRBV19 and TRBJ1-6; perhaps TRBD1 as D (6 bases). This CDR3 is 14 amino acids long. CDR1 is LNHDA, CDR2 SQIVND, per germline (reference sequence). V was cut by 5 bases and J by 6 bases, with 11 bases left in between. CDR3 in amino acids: CASSSGTINSPLHF. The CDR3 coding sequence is TGTGCCAGTAGTTCCGGGACAATTAATTCACCCCTCCACTTT.

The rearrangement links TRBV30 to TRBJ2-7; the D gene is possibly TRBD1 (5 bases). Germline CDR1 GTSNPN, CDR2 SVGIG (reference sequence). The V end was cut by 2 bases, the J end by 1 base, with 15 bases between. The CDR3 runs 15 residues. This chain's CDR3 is CAWSIWGGSSYEQYF. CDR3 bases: TGTGCCTGGAGTATCTGGGGCGGCTCGTCCTACGAGCAGTACTTC.

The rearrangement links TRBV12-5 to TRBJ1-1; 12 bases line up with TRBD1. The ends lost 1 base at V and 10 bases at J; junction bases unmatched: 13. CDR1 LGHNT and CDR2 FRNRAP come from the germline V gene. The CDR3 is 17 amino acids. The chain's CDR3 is CASGLARDRGRRDRAFF. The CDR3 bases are TGTGCTAGTGGTTTGGCCCGGGACAGGGGGCGAAGAGATCGAGCTTTCTTT. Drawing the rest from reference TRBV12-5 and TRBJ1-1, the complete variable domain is DARVTQTPRHKVTEMGQEVTMRCQPILGHNTVFWYRQTMMQGLELLAYFRNRAPLDDSGMPKDRFSAEMPDATLATLKIQPSEPRDSAVYFCASGLARDRGRRDRAFFGQGTRLTVV.

The CDR3 DNA is TGTGCCAGCAGCTTGTTGCCCAGGGGAGTCGCAGATACGCAGTATTTT. Translating it yields CASSLLPRGVADTQYF. The rearrangement links TRBV5-4 to TRBJ2-3; D possibly corresponds to TRBD1 (6 bases). The germline V gene has CDR1 SGHNT and CDR2 YYREEE (reference sequence). The CDR3 is 16 amino acids. V lost 1 base and J lost 4, with 16 bases in between.

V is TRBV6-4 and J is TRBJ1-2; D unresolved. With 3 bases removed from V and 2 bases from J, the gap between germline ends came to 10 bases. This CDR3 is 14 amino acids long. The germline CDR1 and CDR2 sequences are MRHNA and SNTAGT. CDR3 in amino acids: CASSEYTRNYGYTF. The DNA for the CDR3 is TGTGCCAGCAGTGAATACACCAGAAACTATGGCTACACCTTC.

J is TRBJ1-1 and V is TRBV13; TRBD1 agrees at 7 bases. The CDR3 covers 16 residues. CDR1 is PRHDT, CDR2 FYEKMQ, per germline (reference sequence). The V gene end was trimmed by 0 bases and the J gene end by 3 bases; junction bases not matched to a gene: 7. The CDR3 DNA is TGTGCCAGCAGCTTAGGGCCTACAGGGGTAGACACTGAAGCTTTCTTT. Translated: CASSLGPTGVDTEAFF.

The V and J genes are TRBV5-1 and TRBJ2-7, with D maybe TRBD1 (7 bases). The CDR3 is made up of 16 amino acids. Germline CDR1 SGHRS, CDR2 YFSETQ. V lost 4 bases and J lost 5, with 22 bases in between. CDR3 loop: CASSPSLRRGRDEQYF. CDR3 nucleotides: TGCGCCAGCAGCCCTTCCTTGAGGAGGGGGCGCGACGAGCAGTACTTC.

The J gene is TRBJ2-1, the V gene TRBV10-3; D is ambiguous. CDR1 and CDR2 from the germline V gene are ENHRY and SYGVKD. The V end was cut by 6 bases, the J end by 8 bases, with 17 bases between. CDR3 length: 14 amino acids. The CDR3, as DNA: TGTGCCATCAGGACCGCGTCTCAACGGGATGAGCAGTTCTTC. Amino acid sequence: CAIRTASQRDEQFF.

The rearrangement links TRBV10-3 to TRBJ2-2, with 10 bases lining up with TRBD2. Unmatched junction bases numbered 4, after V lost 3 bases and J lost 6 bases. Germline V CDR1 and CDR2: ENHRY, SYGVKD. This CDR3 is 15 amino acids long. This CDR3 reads CAISEGTSVAGELFF. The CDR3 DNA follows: TGTGCCATCAGTGAAGGGACTAGCGTGGCCGGGGAGCTGTTTTTT.

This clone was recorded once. The CDR3, as DNA: TGTGCCAGTAGTCCGGGACAGGGGGCCGGGGGCATTGAAGCTTTCTTT. This sequence encodes CASSPGQGAGGIEAFF. The chain recombines TRBV19 with TRBJ1-1, with 12 bases lining up with TRBD1. Germline trimming cut 5 bases from V and 7 bases from J; bases unmatched to any gene: 11. This CDR3 region has 16 residues. The germline gives CDR1 LNHDA, CDR2 SQIVND (reference sequence).

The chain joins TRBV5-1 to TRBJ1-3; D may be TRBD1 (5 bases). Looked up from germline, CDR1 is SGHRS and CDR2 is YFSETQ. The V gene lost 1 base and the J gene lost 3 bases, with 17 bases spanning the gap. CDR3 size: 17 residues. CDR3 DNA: TGCGCCAGCAGCTTGCAACGCCTGGGCCAGGGTGGAAACACCATATATTTT. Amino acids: CASSLQRLGQGGNTIYF.

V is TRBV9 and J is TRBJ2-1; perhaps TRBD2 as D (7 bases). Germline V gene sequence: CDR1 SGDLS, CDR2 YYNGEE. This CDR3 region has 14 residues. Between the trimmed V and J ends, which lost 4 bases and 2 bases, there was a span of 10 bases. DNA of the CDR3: TGTGCCAGCAGCATAGGGGGGGCCTACAATGAGCAGTTCTTC. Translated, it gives CASSIGGAYNEQFF. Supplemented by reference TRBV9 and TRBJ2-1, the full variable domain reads DSGVTQTPKHLITATGQRVTLRCSPRSGDLSVYWYQQSLDQGLQFLIQYYNGEERAKGNILERFSAQQFPDLHSELNLSSLELGDSALYFCASSIGGAYNEQFFGPGTRLTVL.

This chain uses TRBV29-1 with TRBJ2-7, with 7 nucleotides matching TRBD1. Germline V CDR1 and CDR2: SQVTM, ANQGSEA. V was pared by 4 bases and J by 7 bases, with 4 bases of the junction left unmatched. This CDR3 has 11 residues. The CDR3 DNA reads TGCAGCGTTGCCTCAGGGGGAGAGCAGTACTTC. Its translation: CSVASGGEQYF.

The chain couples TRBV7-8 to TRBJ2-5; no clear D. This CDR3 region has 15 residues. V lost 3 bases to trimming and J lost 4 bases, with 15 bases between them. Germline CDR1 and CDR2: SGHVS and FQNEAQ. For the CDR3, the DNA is TGTGCCAGCAGCTTTCCGGATTCTCGAGGAGAGACCCAGTACTTC. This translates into CASSFPDSRGETQYF.

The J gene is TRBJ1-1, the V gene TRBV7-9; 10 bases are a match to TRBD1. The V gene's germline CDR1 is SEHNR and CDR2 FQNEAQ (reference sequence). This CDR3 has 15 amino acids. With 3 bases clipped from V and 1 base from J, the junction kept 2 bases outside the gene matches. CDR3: CASSFRDRGNTEAFF. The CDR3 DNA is TGTGCCAGCAGCTTCCGGGACAGGGGGAACACTGAAGCTTTCTTT.

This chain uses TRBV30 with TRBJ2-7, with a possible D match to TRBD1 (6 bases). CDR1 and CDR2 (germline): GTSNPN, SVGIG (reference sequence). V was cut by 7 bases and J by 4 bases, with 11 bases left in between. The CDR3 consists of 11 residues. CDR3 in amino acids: CASTQGYEQYF. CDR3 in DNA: TGTGCCTCCACCCAGGGGTACGAGCAGTACTTC.